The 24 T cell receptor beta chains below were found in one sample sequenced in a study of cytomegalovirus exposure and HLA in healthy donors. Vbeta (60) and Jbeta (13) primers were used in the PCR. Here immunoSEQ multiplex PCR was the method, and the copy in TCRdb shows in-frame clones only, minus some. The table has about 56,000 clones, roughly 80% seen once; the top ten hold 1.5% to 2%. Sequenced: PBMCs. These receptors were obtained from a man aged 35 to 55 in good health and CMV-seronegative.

CDR3 sequence reads: CASSDPGLYNEQFF. The DNA of the CDR3 is TGTGCCAGCAGTGACCCGGGACTTTACAATGAGCAGTTCTTC. The V call is TRBV6-6, the J call TRBJ2-1; TRBD2 is a possible D gene (6 bases). The V end was cut by 5 bases, the J end by 4 bases, with 12 bases between. CDR1 and CDR2 from the germline V gene are MNHNY and SVGAGI (reference sequence). The CDR3 is 14 residues long.

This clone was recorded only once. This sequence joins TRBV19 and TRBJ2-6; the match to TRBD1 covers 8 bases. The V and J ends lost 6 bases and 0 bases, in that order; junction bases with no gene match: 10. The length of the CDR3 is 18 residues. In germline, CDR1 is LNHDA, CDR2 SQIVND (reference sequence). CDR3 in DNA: TGTGCCAGTAGCAACCCTTGGACAGGGAGCTCTGGGGCCAACGTCCTGACTTTC. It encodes CASSNPWTGSSGANVLTF.

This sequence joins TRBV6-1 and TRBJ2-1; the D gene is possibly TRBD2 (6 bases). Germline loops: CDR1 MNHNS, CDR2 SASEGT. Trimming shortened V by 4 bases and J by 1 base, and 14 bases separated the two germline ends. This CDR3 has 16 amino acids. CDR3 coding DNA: TGTGCCAGCAGTGGGAAGAAGACTAGTTCCTACAATGAGCAGTTCTTC. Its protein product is CASSGKKTSSYNEQFF.

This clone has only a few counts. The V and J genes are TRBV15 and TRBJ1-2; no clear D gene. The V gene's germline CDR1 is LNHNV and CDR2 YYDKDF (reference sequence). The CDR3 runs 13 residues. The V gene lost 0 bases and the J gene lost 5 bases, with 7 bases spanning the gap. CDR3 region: CATSRDNSYGYTF. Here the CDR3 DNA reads TGTGCCACCAGCAGAGATAACAGTTATGGCTACACCTTC. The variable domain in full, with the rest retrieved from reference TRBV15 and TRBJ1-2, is DAMVIQNPRYQVTQFGKPVTLSCSQTLNHNVMYWYQQKSSQAPKLLFHYYDKDFNNEADTPDNFQSRRPNTSFCFLDIRSPGLGDTAMYLCATSRDNSYGYTFGSGTRLTVV.

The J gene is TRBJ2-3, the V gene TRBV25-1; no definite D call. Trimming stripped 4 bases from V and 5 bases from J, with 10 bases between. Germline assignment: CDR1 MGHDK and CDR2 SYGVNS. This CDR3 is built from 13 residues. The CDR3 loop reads CASSVSPQDTQYF. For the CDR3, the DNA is TGTGCCAGCAGTGTTAGCCCTCAAGATACGCAGTATTTT.

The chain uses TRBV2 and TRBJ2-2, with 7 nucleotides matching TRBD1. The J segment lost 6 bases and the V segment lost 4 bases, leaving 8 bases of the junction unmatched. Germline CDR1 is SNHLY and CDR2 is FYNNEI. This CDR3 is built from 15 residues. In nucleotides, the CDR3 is TGTGCCAGCAGTGGGGGCAGGGGGTTCTCCGGGGAGCTGTTTTTT. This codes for CASSGGRGFSGELFF.

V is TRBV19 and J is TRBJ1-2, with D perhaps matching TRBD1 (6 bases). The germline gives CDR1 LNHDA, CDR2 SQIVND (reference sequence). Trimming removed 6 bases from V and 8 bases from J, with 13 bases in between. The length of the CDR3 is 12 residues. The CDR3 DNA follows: TGTGCCAGTAGCCTTACAGGGTACGGCTACACCTTC. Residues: CASSLTGYGYTF.

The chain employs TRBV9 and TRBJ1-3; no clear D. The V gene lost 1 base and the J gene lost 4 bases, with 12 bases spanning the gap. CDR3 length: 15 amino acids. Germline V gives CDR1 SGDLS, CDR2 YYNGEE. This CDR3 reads CASSVLGGFGNTIYF. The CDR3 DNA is TGTGCCAGCAGCGTACTGGGAGGTTTCGGAAACACCATATATTTT.

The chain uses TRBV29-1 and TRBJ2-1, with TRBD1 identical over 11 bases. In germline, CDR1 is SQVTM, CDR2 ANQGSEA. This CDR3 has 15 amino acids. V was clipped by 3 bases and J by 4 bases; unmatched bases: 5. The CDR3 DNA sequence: TGCAGCGTTGATACCGGGACAGGGGGTTACAATGAGCAGTTCTTC. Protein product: CSVDTGTGGYNEQFF.

The CDR3 loop is CASSLDPGLNSPLHF. For the CDR3, the DNA is TGTGCCAGCAGCTTAGATCCGGGTCTTAATTCACCCCTCCACTTT. This chain connects TRBV7-9 to TRBJ1-6; no clear D. Germline V gene sequence: CDR1 SEHNR, CDR2 FQNEAQ (reference sequence). This CDR3 is built from 15 residues. The germline V and J ends were trimmed by 1 base and 6 bases, with 10 bases remaining between them.

CDR3 bases: TGTGCCACGAGTGCCAAAAACACCATATATTTT. This sequence encodes CATSAKNTIYF. The rearrangement uses TRBV15 and TRBJ1-3; D gene ambiguous. Looked up from germline, CDR1 is LNHNV and CDR2 is YYDKDF (reference sequence). The CDR3 extends over 11 amino acids. Deletions cut 9 bases from V and 6 bases from J, with 9 bases between.

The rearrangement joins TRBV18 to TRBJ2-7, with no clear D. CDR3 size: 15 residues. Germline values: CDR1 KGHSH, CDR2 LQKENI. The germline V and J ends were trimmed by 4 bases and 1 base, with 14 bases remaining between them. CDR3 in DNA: TGTGCCAGCTCACGGTTTGTTAGCAGTTCCTACGAGCAGTACTTC. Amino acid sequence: CASSRFVSSSYEQYF.

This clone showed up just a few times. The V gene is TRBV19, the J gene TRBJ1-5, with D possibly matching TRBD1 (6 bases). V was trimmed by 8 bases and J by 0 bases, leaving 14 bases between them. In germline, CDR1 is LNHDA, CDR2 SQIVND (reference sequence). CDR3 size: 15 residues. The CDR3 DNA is TGTGCCAGTTTAGATGGACAGTATAGCAATCAGCCCCAGCATTTT. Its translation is CASLDGQYSNQPQHF.

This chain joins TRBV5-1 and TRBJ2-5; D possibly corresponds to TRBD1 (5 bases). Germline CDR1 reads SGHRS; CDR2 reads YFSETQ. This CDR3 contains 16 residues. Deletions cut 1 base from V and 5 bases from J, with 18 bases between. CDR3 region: CASSLKGNLLGETQYF. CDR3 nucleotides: TGCGCCAGCAGCTTGAAGGGGAACCTCCTGGGTGAGACCCAGTACTTC.

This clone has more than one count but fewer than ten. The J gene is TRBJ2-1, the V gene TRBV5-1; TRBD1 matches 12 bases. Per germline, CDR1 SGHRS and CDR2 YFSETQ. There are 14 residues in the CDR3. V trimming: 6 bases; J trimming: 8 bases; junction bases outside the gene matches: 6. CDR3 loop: CASTRDRGRDEQFF. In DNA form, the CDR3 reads TGCGCCAGCACGAGGGACAGGGGGCGCGATGAGCAGTTCTTC.

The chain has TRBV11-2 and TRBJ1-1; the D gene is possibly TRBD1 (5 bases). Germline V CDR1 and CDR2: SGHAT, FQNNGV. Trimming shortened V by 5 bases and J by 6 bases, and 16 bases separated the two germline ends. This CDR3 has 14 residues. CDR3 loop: CASSPVRGFPEAFF. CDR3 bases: TGTGCCAGCAGCCCCGTAAGGGGTTTTCCTGAAGCTTTCTTT. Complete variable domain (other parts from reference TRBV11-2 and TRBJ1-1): EAGVAQSPRYKIIEKRQSVAFWCNPISGHATLYWYQQILGQGPKLLIQFQNNGVVDDSQLPKDRFSAERLKGVDSTLKIQPAKLEDSAVYLCASSPVRGFPEAFFGQGTRLTVV.

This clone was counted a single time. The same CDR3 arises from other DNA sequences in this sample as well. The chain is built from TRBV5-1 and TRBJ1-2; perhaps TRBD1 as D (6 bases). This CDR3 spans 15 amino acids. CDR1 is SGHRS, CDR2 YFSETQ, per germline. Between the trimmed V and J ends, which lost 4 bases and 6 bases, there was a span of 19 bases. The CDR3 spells CASSPAPGGADGYTF. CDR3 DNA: TGCGCCAGCAGCCCCGCACCCGGGGGGGCAGATGGCTACACCTTC.

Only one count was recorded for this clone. In nucleotides, the CDR3 is TGCAGCACCAAACCGGGACTAGCGGGGGGGCAAACCGGGGAGCTGTTTTTT. It encodes CSTKPGLAGGQTGELFF. The chain has TRBV29-1 and TRBJ2-2; 16 bases line up with TRBD2. Germline loops: CDR1 SQVTM, CDR2 ANQGSEA. CDR3 size: 17 residues. V shed 8 bases, J shed 5 bases, and the junction held 11 bases outside the gene matches.

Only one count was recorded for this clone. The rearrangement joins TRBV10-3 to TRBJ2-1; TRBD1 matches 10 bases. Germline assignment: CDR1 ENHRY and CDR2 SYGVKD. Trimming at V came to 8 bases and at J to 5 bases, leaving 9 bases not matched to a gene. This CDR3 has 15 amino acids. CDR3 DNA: TGTGCCATCGCCCCGGGACAGGGGTCCCACAATGAGCAGTTCTTC. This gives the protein CAIAPGQGSHNEQFF.

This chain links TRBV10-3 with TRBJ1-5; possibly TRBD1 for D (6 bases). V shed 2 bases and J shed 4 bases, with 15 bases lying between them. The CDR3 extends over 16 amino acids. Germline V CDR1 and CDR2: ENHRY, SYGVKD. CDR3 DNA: TGTGCCATCAGTGAGGAACACCGAGGGGGTAATCAGCCCCAGCATTTT. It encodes CAISEEHRGGNQPQHF.

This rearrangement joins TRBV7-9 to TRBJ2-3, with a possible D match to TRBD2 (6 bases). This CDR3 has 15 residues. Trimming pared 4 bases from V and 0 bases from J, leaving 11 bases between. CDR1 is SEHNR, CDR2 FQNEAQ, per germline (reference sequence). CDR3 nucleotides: TGTGCCAGCAGCTCTGTGGGGGGAAGCACAGATACGCAGTATTTT. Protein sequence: CASSSVGGSTDTQYF. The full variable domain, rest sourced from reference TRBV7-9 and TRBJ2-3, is DTGVSQNPRHKITKRGQNVTFRCDPISEHNRLYWYRQTLGQGPEFLTYFQNEAQLEKSRLLSDRFSAERPKGSFSTLEIQRTEQGDSAMYLCASSSVGGSTDTQYFGPGTRLTVL.

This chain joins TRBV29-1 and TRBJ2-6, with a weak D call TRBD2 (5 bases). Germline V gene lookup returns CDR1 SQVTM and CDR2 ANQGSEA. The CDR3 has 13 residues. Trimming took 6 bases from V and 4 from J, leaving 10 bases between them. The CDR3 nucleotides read TGCAGCGTCTTGAGGGAAGGGGCCAACGTCCTGACTTTC. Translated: CSVLREGANVLTF.

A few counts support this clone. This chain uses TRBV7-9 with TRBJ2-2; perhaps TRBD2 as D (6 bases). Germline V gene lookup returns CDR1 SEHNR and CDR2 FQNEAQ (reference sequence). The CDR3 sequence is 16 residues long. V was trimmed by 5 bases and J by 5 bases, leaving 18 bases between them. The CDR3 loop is CASSPPFLRGTGELFF. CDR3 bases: TGTGCCAGCAGCCCACCATTTCTACGGGGGACCGGGGAGCTGTTTTTT.

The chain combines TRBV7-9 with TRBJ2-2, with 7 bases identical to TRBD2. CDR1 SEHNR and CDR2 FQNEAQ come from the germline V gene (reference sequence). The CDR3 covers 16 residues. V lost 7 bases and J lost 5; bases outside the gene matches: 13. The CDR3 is CASIYGTTRYTGELFF. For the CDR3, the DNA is TGTGCCAGCATTTATGGGACTACCAGGTATACCGGGGAGCTGTTTTTT.